The 22 T cell receptor beta chains below come from one sample, sequenced in a study of blood T cell repertoires in COVID-19. Repertoires were generated with immunoSEQ multiplex PCR, while TCRdb's copy carries only in-frame clones and drops some. Of over 80,000 clones listed, around 87% were seen once; the top ten hold just under 20%. The specimen sequenced was peripheral blood. These receptors originate from a human donor in a cohort sampled during active COVID-19.

The CDR3 is CASSQGMGTGGFYEQYF. As DNA, the CDR3 is TGCGCCAGCAGCCAAGGCATGGGGACAGGGGGATTCTACGAGCAGTACTTC. The gene calls are TRBV4-1 and TRBJ2-7, with 11 bases lining up with TRBD1. The CDR3 is made up of 17 amino acids. Germline CDR1 MGHRA, CDR2 YSYEKL. Trimming took 1 base from V and 3 from J; bases not matched to a gene: 8.

V is TRBV7-2 and J is TRBJ2-7, with 9 bases aligning to TRBD2. With 5 bases clipped from V and 5 bases from J, the junction kept 13 bases outside the gene matches. CDR3 length equals 16 residues. Germline V CDR1 and CDR2: SGHTA, FQGNSA. For the CDR3, the DNA is TGTGCCAGCAGCCCGAGGATGGCTAGCGGGACGAACGAGCAGTACTTC. Translation: CASSPRMASGTNEQYF.

V is TRBV7-9 and J is TRBJ2-1, with 11 bases matching TRBD2. This CDR3 is built from 13 residues. From germline, CDR1 is SEHNR and CDR2 FQNEAQ (reference sequence). With V trimmed by 6 bases and J by 8 bases, 3 bases remained unmatched. CDR3 coding DNA: TGTGCCAGCAGTCGACTAGCGGGATATGAGCAGTTCTTC. Amino acids: CASSRLAGYEQFF.

The gene calls are TRBV2 and TRBJ1-1, with TRBD1 matching 7 bases. Germline CDR1 and CDR2: SNHLY and FYNNEI. With 4 bases clipped from V and 0 bases from J, the junction kept 2 bases outside the gene matches. This CDR3 spans 14 amino acids. CDR3 loop: CASSAGQLNTEAFF. The CDR3 nucleotides are TGTGCCAGCAGTGCGGGACAGTTGAACACTGAAGCTTTCTTT.

This chain links TRBV5-1 with TRBJ2-5; TRBD1 is a possible D gene (6 bases). Germline CDR1 is SGHRS and CDR2 is YFSETQ. Trimming shortened V by 4 bases and J by 5 bases, and 15 bases separated the two germline ends. This CDR3 is built from 14 residues. The CDR3, as DNA: TGCGCCAGCAGCCTACAGGGTCGGCAGGAGACCCAGTACTTC. It translates to CASSLQGRQETQYF.

The V call is TRBV19, the J call TRBJ1-4, with D possibly TRBD1 on 6 matching bases. V lost 6 bases to trimming and J lost 0 bases, with 11 bases between them. This CDR3 is 15 amino acids long. The germline CDR1 and CDR2 sequences are LNHDA and SQIVND (reference sequence). CDR3 protein: CASSGTLATNEKLFF. For the CDR3, the DNA is TGTGCCAGTAGCGGGACACTAGCAACTAATGAAAAACTGTTTTTT. The entire variable domain, with the rest obtained from reference TRBV19 and TRBJ1-4, is as follows: DGGITQSPKYLFRKEGQNVTLSCEQNLNHDAMYWYRQDPGQGLRLIYYSQIVNDFQKGDIAEGYSVSREKKESFPLTVTSAQKNPTAFYLCASSGTLATNEKLFFGSGTQLSVL.

This clone came up once. This chain connects TRBV12-3 or TRBV12-4 to TRBJ2-5; the match to TRBD1 covers 7 bases. This CDR3 region has 13 residues. V shed 6 bases and J 2 bases; nucleotides not matched to a gene: 3. The CDR3 loop is CASRGGQQETQYF. DNA of the CDR3: TGTGCCAGCAGAGGGGGACAGCAAGAGACCCAGTACTTC.

The J gene is TRBJ2-2, the V gene TRBV5-1, with TRBD2 identical over 7 bases. The CDR3 extends over 14 amino acids. Per germline, CDR1 SGHRS and CDR2 YFSETQ. The J segment lost 2 bases and the V segment lost 4 bases, leaving 2 bases of the junction unmatched. CDR3 amino acids: CASSLAANTGELFF. DNA for the CDR3: TGCGCCAGCAGCCTAGCGGCTAACACCGGGGAGCTGTTTTTT.

The rearrangement uses TRBV14 and TRBJ1-4; D remains ambiguous. Trimming removed 6 bases at V and 4 bases at J, with 9 bases between. This CDR3 contains 13 residues. From germline, CDR1 is SGHDN and CDR2 FVKESK. The CDR3 sequence is CASSQTFNEKLFF. In nucleotides, the CDR3 is TGTGCCAGCAGTCAGACATTTAATGAAAAACTGTTTTTT.

The chain joins TRBV28 to TRBJ2-1, with TRBD2 as a possible D gene (6 bases). Germline V lookup: CDR1 MDHEN, CDR2 SYDVKM. The CDR3 consists of 16 residues. The germline V and J ends were trimmed by 4 bases and 0 bases, with 13 bases remaining between them. CDR3 coding DNA: TGTGCCAGCAGTTCTCCTAGCGTTAGCTCCTACAATGAGCAGTTCTTC. Amino acids: CASSSPSVSSYNEQFF.

The gene calls are TRBV4-3 and TRBJ1-5, with 10 nucleotides matching TRBD1. The V gene end was trimmed by 4 bases and the J gene end by 1 base; junction bases not matched to a gene: 4. The CDR3 spans 16 residues. CDR1 and CDR2 (germline): LGHNA, YSLEER. CDR3: CASSLGQGGSNQPQHF. The CDR3 DNA is TGCGCCAGCAGCCTCGGACAGGGGGGAAGCAATCAGCCCCAGCATTTT.

This clone turned up a few times. The chain carries TRBV7-2 and TRBJ2-7, with a tentative D call TRBD1 (6 bases). Germline loops: CDR1 SGHTA, CDR2 FQGNSA. V gave up 0 bases and J gave up 6 bases, with 18 bases separating them. This CDR3 has 16 amino acids. This CDR3 is CASSLAQTGTPLEQYF. The CDR3 nucleotides read TGTGCCAGCAGCTTAGCGCAAACAGGGACCCCCCTCGAGCAGTACTTC.

V gene TRBV4-1 combines with J gene TRBJ1-5, with 9 positions matching TRBD1. The CDR3 runs 14 residues. V lost 5 bases and J lost 9; bases outside the gene matches: 8. Germline lookup yields CDR1 MGHRA and CDR2 YSYEKL. The CDR3 reads CASSYRDRERPQHF. CDR3 DNA: TGCGCCAGCAGCTATCGGGACAGGGAAAGGCCCCAGCATTTT.

The V and J genes are TRBV5-1 and TRBJ1-4; a weak D match, TRBD1 (6 bases). There are 18 residues in the CDR3. Trimming cost V 2 bases and J 0 bases, with 17 bases left between them. Germline V lookup: CDR1 SGHRS, CDR2 YFSETQ. Here the CDR3 reads CASSFLPGHWATNEKLFF. CDR3 DNA sequence: TGCGCCAGCAGCTTCTTACCGGGACATTGGGCAACTAATGAAAAACTGTTTTTT. The full variable domain, in which reference TRBV5-1 and TRBJ1-4 provide the parts outside the CDR3, is KAGVTQTPRYLIKTRGQQVTLSCSPISGHRSVSWYQQTPGQGLQFLFEYFSETQRNKGNFPGRFSGRQFSNSRSEMNVSTLELGDSALYLCASSFLPGHWATNEKLFFGSGTQLSVL.

The chain combines TRBV28 with TRBJ2-7; a possible D gene is TRBD2 (7 bases). The CDR3 is 14 residues long. Germline V gene data show CDR1 as MDHEN and CDR2 as SYDVKM. V dropped 8 bases and J dropped 2 bases, with 16 bases sitting between them. CDR3 sequence (DNA): TGTGCCAGCTCCGGGGGGCCTACGGCCTACGAGCAGTACTTC. The encoded protein is CASSGGPTAYEQYF.

This CDR3 reads CASSRDRVETEAFF. The CDR3 DNA reads TGTGCCAGTAGTAGGGACAGGGTCGAGACTGAAGCTTTCTTT. The chain carries TRBV19 and TRBJ1-1; 9 nucleotides match TRBD1. Germline values: CDR1 LNHDA, CDR2 SQIVND (reference sequence). There are 14 residues in the CDR3. Unmatched junction bases numbered 5, after V lost 4 bases and J lost 5 bases.

This sequence joins TRBV19 and TRBJ1-2; TRBD1 aligns across 7 bases. Germline CDR1 is LNHDA and CDR2 is SQIVND (reference sequence). The CDR3 is 14 residues long. The junction had 4 bases not matched to a gene; V was cut back by 4 bases and J by 2 bases. The CDR3: CASSTQTGNYGYTF. The DNA for the CDR3 is TGTGCCAGTAGTACTCAGACAGGGAACTATGGCTACACCTTC.

The rearrangement links TRBV9 to TRBJ2-1; the match to TRBD2 covers 7 bases. Trimming at V came to 3 bases and at J to 0 bases, leaving 12 bases not matched to a gene. CDR1 is SGDLS and CDR2 is YYNGEE in the germline V gene. The CDR3 has 18 residues. CDR3 in amino acids: CASSGGNRLAGSYNEQFF. CDR3 coding DNA: TGTGCCAGCAGCGGCGGAAATCGATTAGCGGGCTCCTACAATGAGCAGTTCTTC.

This clone was detected once. The gene calls are TRBV6-5 and TRBJ2-7; perhaps TRBD2 as D (6 bases). CDR1 MNHEY and CDR2 SVGAGI come from the germline V gene. The CDR3 loop spans 14 amino acids. V lost 5 bases to trimming and J lost 6 bases, with 17 bases between them. The CDR3 DNA reads as TGTGCCAGCAGTATTTGGCAGACTAGTGTCGAGCAGTACTTC. Amino acid sequence: CASSIWQTSVEQYF.

The V call is TRBV4-1, the J call TRBJ1-4, with 7 bases aligning to TRBD1. The CDR3 runs to 16 residues. V lost 4 bases and J lost 7; bases outside the gene matches: 12. Germline lookup yields CDR1 MGHRA and CDR2 YSYEKL. CDR3 amino acids: CASSRLPGTAIEKLFF. CDR3 DNA sequence: TGCGCCAGCAGCCGCCTCCCCGGGACAGCTATTGAAAAACTGTTTTTT.

The rearrangement joins TRBV18 to TRBJ1-4, with D possibly matching TRBD1 (6 bases). Per the germline V gene, CDR1 is KGHSH and CDR2 is LQKENI. V lost 4 bases and J lost 3, with 6 bases in between. CDR3 size: 13 residues. This CDR3 reads CASSQGANEKLFF. CDR3 bases: TGTGCCAGCTCACAGGGGGCTAATGAAAAACTGTTTTTT.

This chain joins TRBV6-6 and TRBJ1-1, with TRBD1 matching over 7 bases. This CDR3 is built from 15 residues. Per the germline V gene, CDR1 is MNHNY and CDR2 is SVGAGI (reference sequence). Trimming took 4 bases from V and 0 from J; bases not matched to a gene: 5. The CDR3 region is CASSSIRGLNTEAFF. The CDR3 nucleotides are TGTGCCAGCAGTTCGATCAGGGGGTTGAACACTGAAGCTTTCTTT.